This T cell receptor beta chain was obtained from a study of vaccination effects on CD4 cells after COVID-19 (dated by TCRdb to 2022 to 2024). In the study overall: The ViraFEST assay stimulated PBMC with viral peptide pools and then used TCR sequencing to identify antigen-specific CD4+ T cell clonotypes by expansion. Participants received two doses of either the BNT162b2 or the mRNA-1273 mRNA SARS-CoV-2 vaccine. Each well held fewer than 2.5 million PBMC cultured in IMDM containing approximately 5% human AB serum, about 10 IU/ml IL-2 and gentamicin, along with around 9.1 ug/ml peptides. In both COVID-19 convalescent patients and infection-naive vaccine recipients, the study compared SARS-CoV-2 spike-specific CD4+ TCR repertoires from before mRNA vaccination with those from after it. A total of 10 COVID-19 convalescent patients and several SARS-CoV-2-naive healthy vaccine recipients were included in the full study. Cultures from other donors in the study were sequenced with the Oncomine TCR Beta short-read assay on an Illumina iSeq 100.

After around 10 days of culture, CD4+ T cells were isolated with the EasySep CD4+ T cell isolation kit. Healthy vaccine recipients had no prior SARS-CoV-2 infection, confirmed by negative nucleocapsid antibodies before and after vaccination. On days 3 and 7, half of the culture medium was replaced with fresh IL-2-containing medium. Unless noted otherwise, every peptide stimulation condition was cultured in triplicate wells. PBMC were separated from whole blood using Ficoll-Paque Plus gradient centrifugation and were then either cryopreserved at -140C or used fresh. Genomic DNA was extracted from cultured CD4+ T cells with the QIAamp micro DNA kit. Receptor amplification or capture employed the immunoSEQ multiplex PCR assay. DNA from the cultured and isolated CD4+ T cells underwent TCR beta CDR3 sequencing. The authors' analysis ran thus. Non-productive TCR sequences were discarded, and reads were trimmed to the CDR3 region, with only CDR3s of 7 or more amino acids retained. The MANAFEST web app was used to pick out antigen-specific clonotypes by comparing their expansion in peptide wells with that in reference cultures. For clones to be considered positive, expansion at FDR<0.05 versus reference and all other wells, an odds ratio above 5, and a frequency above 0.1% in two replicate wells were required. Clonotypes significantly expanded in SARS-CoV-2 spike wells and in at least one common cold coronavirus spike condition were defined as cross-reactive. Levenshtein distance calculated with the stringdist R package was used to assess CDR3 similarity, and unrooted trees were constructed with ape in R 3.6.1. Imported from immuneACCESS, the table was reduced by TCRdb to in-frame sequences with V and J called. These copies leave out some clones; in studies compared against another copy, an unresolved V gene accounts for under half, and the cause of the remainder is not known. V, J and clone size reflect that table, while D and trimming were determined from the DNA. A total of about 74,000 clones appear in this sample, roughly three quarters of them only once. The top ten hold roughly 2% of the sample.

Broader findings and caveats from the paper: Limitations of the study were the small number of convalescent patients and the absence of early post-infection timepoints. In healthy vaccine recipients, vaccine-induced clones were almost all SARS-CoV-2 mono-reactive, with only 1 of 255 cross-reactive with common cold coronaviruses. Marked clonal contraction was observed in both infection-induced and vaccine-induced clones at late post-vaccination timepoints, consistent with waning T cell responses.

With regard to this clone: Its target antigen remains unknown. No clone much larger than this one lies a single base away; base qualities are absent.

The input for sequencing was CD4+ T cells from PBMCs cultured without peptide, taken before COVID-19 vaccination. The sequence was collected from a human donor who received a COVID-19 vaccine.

The bases are TGCGCCAGCAGCTTGGCCGGACAGGGTCAACAGACCCAGTACTTC. Its translation reads: CASSLAGQGQQTQYF. This sequence uses TRBV5-1 and TRBJ2-5; 8 bases in the junction line up with TRBD1. The CDR3 numbers 15 residues from cysteine through phenylalanine. Only the CDR3 portion is preserved as DNA: 45 bases, with reading frame beginning at the first base. V trim: 0 bases; J trim: 6 bases; unmatched bases: 7. According to the germline V gene, CDR1 reads SGHRS and CDR2 reads YFSETQ.